The 8 T cell receptor beta chains below come from one sample, sequenced in a study of T cell repertoires in cytomegalovirus infection (dated by TCRdb to about 2019). Which antigens these TCRs recognize remains unknown. The treatment or condition tag for this specimen amounts to: in vitro stimulation with specific CMV peptide epitopes to enrich CMV-specific T cells. TCRdb names Illumina HiSeq 1500 as the instrument used. TCRdb ran its own pipeline on the public reads, namely fastp trimming at Q25 and MiXCR clone calling, and kept in-frame beta chains. A single entry per CDR3 protein holds the most common genes and DNA from its merged rows. This sample has roughly 920,000 distinct CDR3 sequences in its table, and roughly 30% of those were observed once. More than 12% of the sample rests with the top ten. Specimen: cultured CD8+ T cells from PBMCs, collected from culture after CMV antigen stimulation. Every receptor here comes from a human donor in good health (CMV status not recorded). Some clones in this sample may be carry-over from other donors' samples.

This clonotype was seen a handful of times. This chain uses TRBV6-1 with TRBJ1-2, with a possible D match to TRBD1 (5 bases). Germline V CDR1 and CDR2: MNHNS, SASEGT. V lost 4 bases and J 7 bases, leaving 16 bases between the germline ends. This CDR3 is 14 amino acids long. For the CDR3, the DNA is TGTGCCAGCAGTGTCCTAGAAGGCAGGGCTGGCTACACCTTC. Translation: CASSVLEGRAGYTF.

The chain links TRBV27 to TRBJ2-2; D might be TRBD1 (6 bases). In germline, CDR1 is MNHEY, CDR2 SMNVEV (reference sequence). The CDR3 is made up of 14 amino acids. The DNA for the CDR3 is TGTGTCACCTGGGGGCATCCGAACACCGGGGAGCTGTTTTTT. This sequence encodes CVTWGHPNTGELFF.

The chain has TRBV6-5 and TRBJ2-3; 9 bases map to TRBD1. With V trimmed by 6 bases and J by 6 bases, 13 bases remained unmatched. The CDR3 is made up of 16 amino acids. Germline V lookup: CDR1 MNHEY, CDR2 SVGAGI. The chain's CDR3 is CASREQGAVWLDTQYF. In nucleotides, the CDR3 is TGTGCCAGCAGAGAACAGGGGGCCGTGTGGCTCGATACGCAGTATTTT.

The chain recombines TRBV15 with TRBJ2-1, with 11 nucleotides matching TRBD2. Germline V CDR1 and CDR2: LNHNV, YYDKDF (reference sequence). Unmatched junction bases numbered 1, after V lost 1 base and J lost 2 bases. The CDR3 has 16 residues. The CDR3 sequence: CATSRGLAGPYNEQFF. The CDR3 DNA reads as TGTGCCACCAGCAGAGGACTAGCGGGACCCTACAATGAGCAGTTCTTC.

The sample holds many counts of this clonotype. The rearrangement links TRBV7-6 to TRBJ1-1, with D possibly matching TRBD1 (5 bases). The CDR3 extends over 13 amino acids. V was shortened by 4 bases and J by 3 bases, with 9 bases between the two germline ends. Germline V gene sequence: CDR1 SGHVS, CDR2 FNYEAQ. CDR3 bases: TGTGCCAGCAGCTCCGAGACAGACACTGAAGCTTTCTTT. The encoded protein is CASSSETDTEAFF.

This clonotype was detected ten times or more. The V and J genes are TRBV27 and TRBJ2-3, with TRBD2 identical over 8 bases. The V gene end was trimmed by 4 bases and the J gene end by 2 bases; junction bases not matched to a gene: 2. The germline CDR1 and CDR2 sequences are MNHEY and SMNVEV (reference sequence). The length of the CDR3 is 14 residues. The DNA of the CDR3 is TGTGCCAGCAGTTATAGCGGGACCACAGATACGCAGTATTTT. Encoded protein: CASSYSGTTDTQYF.

The J gene is TRBJ2-6, the V gene TRBV11-3; D not resolved. V lost 8 bases, J lost 0 bases, and 14 bases lay in between. CDR3 length equals 16 residues. Germline loops: CDR1 SGHNT, CDR2 YENEEA. CDR3 loop: CASSHRRDSGANVLTF. CDR3 bases: TGTGCCAGCTCTCACCGTAGGGACTCTGGGGCCAACGTCCTGACTTTC. Together with reference TRBV11-3 and TRBJ2-6, the CDR3 gives the full variable domain: EAGVVQSPRYKIIEKKQPVAFWCNPISGHNTLYWYLQNLGQGPELLIRYENEEAVDDSQLPKDRFSAERLKGVDSTLKIQPAELGDSAVYLCASSHRRDSGANVLTFGAGSRLTVL.

This clonotype was found a few times. The chain uses TRBV12-3 or TRBV12-4 and TRBJ1-2; 9 nucleotides match TRBD1. The junction had 15 bases not matched to a gene; V was cut back by 8 bases and J by 8 bases. The CDR3 runs to 15 residues. Here the CDR3 reads CASGQGRRNYAGYTF. In nucleotides, the CDR3 is TGTGCCAGCGGACAGGGGAGGCGTAACTATGCGGGCTACACCTTC.